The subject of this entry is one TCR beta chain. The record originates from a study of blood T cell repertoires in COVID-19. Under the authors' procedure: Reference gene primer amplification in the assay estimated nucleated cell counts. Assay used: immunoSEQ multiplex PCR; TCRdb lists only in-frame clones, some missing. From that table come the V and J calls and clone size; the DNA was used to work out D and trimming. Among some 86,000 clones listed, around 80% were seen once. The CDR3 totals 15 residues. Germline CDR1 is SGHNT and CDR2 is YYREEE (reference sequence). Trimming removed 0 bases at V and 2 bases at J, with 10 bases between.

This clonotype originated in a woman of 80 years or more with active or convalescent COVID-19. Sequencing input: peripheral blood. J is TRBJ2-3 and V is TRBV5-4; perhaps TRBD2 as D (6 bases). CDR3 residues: CASSLAGDVTDTQYF. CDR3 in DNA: TGTGCCAGCAGCTTGGCGGGAGACGTCACAGATACGCAGTATTTT.